The 4 T cell receptor beta chains below all came from one sample that was sequenced in a study of T cell responses to AZD1222 COVID-19 vaccine. Sequenced by immunoSEQ multiplex PCR; TCRdb stores in-frame clones only, minus some. The sample has about 150,000 clones, about 93% seen once. The specimen comprised peripheral blood, sampled on day 0 of AZD1222 vaccination. These receptors were taken from an adult in good health.

The V and J genes are TRBV5-1 and TRBJ1-1, with D hard to call. The V gene's germline CDR1 is SGHRS and CDR2 YFSETQ. The CDR3 is made up of 13 amino acids. Trimming removed 2 bases from V and 3 bases from J, with 8 bases in between. CDR3 DNA sequence: TGCGCCAGCAGCTTAAGTATCGACACTGAAGCTTTCTTT. Encoded protein: CASSLSIDTEAFF.

The chain has TRBV7-9 and TRBJ1-3; perhaps TRBD1 as D (5 bases). The V end lost 4 bases, the J end lost 2 bases, and 12 bases lay between the germline ends. CDR1 is SEHNR and CDR2 is FQNEAQ in the germline V gene (reference sequence). The CDR3 has 15 amino acids. In DNA, the CDR3 is TGTGCCAGCAGCTCCCCCCCACAGGCTGGAAACACCATATATTTT. Its translation: CASSSPPQAGNTIYF.

The chain is built from TRBV5-8 and TRBJ1-2; D may be TRBD1 (6 bases). The CDR3 has 14 residues. Trimming stripped 0 bases from V and 2 bases from J, with 8 bases between. In germline, CDR1 is SGHTS, CDR2 YDEGEE. This CDR3 is CASSLVDRNYGYTF. CDR3 DNA sequence: TGTGCCAGCAGCTTGGTTGACAGGAACTATGGCTACACCTTC.

This clone was recorded only once. One junction end does not reproduce the germline sequence, and a read error may be involved. The chain links TRBV7-6 to TRBJ1-4; no reliable D call. Germline CDR1 reads SGHVS; CDR2 reads FNYEAQ. The CDR3 contains 17 residues. The CDR3 here is CANSSSFGVTTNEKLFF. The CDR3 region has the DNA TGTGCCAACAGCTCCTCCTTCGGTGTAACAACTAATGAAAAACTGTTTTTT.